This record covers a single T cell receptor (beta chain). The sample holds one count of this clone. The antigen it recognizes is unknown. One base away there is no much larger clone; base qualities are not given. The entry originates in a study of cytomegalovirus exposure and HLA in healthy donors (dated by TCRdb to about 2017). For context, the study as a whole: An earlier analysis of several hundred of the donors reported 250 to 300 Gb of sequence data and 117 million unique TCR beta sequences obtained from about 170 million T cells. The later analysis used no new phenotypic data to find candidate immune exposures, relying instead on TCR beta sequences and their occurrence across donors. An early release covering about 600 HLA-typed donors comprised about 310 gigabases of sequencing data and approximately 85 million unique TCR sequences. On average, roughly 240,000 unique TCR beta nucleotide sequences were sequenced per donor among a few hundred genotyped donors of the cohort, with 15% to 20% of those sequences being non-productive. All discovery cohort repertoires had been generated on a single sequencing platform. The number of typed donors differed by locus: 629-630 for A, B, C, DRB1 and DQB1; 522 for DQA1; 606 for DPA1; and roughly 450 for DPB1. HLA typing included class I and class II loci at four-digit resolution. The study aimed to test whether cataloging public T cell receptors could reveal signatures of past pathogen exposure. In addition to the first cohort of 666 subjects, a separate validation cohort of approximately 130 different subjects was used. A later analysis re-analyzed previously published TCR beta repertoires from roughly 690 donors and added high-resolution HLA genotyping to study TCR occurrence patterns. An earlier analysis of 450 to 750 of the donors used high-throughput TCR beta sequencing to judge whether each TCR beta V gene segment behaved as functional or pseudogenic. A few DR-DQ haplotypes were treated as single units for association and clustering because of strong linkage in the cohort. Using immunosequencing, the study profiled T cell repertoires from 666 subjects and related those repertoires to cytomegalovirus serostatus. Of the 398 genotyped donors, 75% to 85% were placed in the genetic ancestry cluster associated with self-reported Caucasian donors. To predict cytomegalovirus infection status, the study combined high-throughput TCR immunosequencing, statistical association of individual TCRs with disease status, and machine learning. In a later genetic analysis, genome-wide SNP genotypes for about three fifths of the roughly 670 donors were used, and that subset was treated as a discovery cohort. Donor age, sex, ethnicity and CMV serostatus were compiled together with the repertoire data.

Taken from cysteine to phenylalanine, the CDR3 has 14 residues. Only CDR3 DNA remains: 42 bases, in frame from the first base. CDR1 and CDR2 (ENHRY, SYGVKD) derive from the germline V gene. V is shortened by 11 bases, J by 0 bases, and the region joining them spans 16 bases. Library creation used the immunoSEQ multiplex PCR assay. For the multiplex PCR, a mixture combining 60 forward primers for TCR Vbeta segments and 13 reverse primers for TCR Jbeta segments was used. The CDR3 region of rearranged TCR beta genes was amplified from genomic DNA by a multiplex PCR assay. The amplified TCR beta libraries were sequenced on the Illumina HiSeq System as 87-base-pair reads. Per the source publication's procedure: Across the 666 repertoires, a later analysis counted 80 million or so unique TCR beta chains, approximately 10 million of which were shared by at least two donors. Raw reads were error-corrected and collapsed into unique sequences with a nearest-neighbor algorithm that merged closely related sequences to remove PCR and sequencing errors. Alignment of CDR3 sequences to IMGT reference sequences was used to assign V, D and J gene segments. For a sequence to be retained, a match of at least six nucleotides to both a V gene segment and a J gene segment was required. Rearrangements were classified as productive when the CDR3 lacked stop codons and remained in frame with V and J, and all other rearrangements were classified as non-productive. CDR3 was defined by IMGT convention, running from the second conserved V-encoded cysteine to the conserved J-encoded phenylalanine. Sequences without an unambiguous match to a single V gene segment were excluded from the earlier analysis of about 630 of the donors. In an earlier analysis of 450 to 750 of the donors, a V segment was called functional when productive rearrangements were above 56.7%, and segregating when the standard deviation between donors exceeded 5%. A statistical classification framework was developed to diagnose cytomegalovirus status using the catalog of TCR beta chain sequences. V and J gene assignment, in a later analysis, came from comparing TCR nucleotide sequences with IMGT/GENE-DB human TR gene sequences. In a later analysis, CDR3 sequences and most-parsimonious VDJ recombination scenarios were assigned using the TCRdist pipeline. In a later analysis, each TCR beta chain was defined by its CDR3 amino acid sequence together with its V-gene family, and reads without a unique V-gene family were excluded. A later analysis removed several hundred highly shared, low-generation-probability nucleotide sequences to deal with suspected cross-contamination and a sequencing artifact. In a later analysis, a clonal expansion index was calculated for each public chain from normalized within-repertoire ranks of inferred template counts. In a later analysis, generation probabilities were computed using a VDJ recombination model fitted to out-of-frame rearrangements, and the results were checked against IGoR. A later analysis scored TCR-TCR, TCR-HLA and TCR-CMV co-occurrence with hypergeometric tests, applying a repertoire-size bias correction to TCR pairs. To estimate false discovery rates, a later analysis permuted the HLA or CMV assignments 20 times. In a later analysis, co-occurring TCRs were grouped with DBSCAN, and TCRdist sequence similarity was added when clustering was performed within HLA-allele-positive subsets. Repertoires with fewer than 30,000 or more than 120,000 public chains were left out of co-occurrence clustering, as were about 5 repertoires with anomalous nucleotide sharing. TCRdb retrieved this table from immuneACCESS and kept in-frame rearrangements only. Not all clones are present; in checked studies, unresolved V genes account for under half, and no reason is known for the remainder. V, J and clone size are those of that table, while D and trimming were read from the DNA. Recorded for this sample are about 150,000 clones; about 85% of them occurred a single time. Jointly, the top ten make up 2.5% of the sample.

Study-wide conclusions, independent of this receptor: Because counts were too low, approximately 15 rarely observed V segments, including chromosome 9 orphons, were excluded from the earlier analysis of around 590 of the donors. When HLA alleles, especially DR and DQ, strongly co-occurred, attributing TCR associations to individual alleles was difficult. In a later analysis, the rate of TCR association differed among HLA loci, with DRB1 alleles having the most associated TCRs and HLA-C alleles having the fewest. Immune exposure information for the cohort was limited to CMV serostatus. In a later analysis, some 17,000 TCR beta sequences were associated with specific HLA alleles at a false discovery rate of 0.05. According to a later genetic analysis, donors in an Asian-associated ancestry cluster had fewer N-insertions in productive TCRs than the approximately 630-donor mean. Compared with equally common non-associated chains, HLA-associated TCR beta chains in a later analysis were more clonally expanded and had lower generation probabilities. In vitro tests confirmed that three of the cytomegalovirus-associated TCR beta chains recognize cytomegalovirus antigens. A further reported finding was that TCR beta sequences accurately predicted the HLA-A and HLA-B alleles for most subjects in the first cohort. In an earlier analysis of 587 of the donors, most TCR beta V segments were observed in productive rearrangements about 87% or about 30% of the time, broadly matching IMGT annotations. The classifier was reported to diagnose cytomegalovirus status with high specificity and sensitivity in both the original and validation cohorts. Several of the top co-occurrence clusters appeared to be linked to parvovirus B19, influenza, CMV and Epstein-Barr virus, according to a later analysis. V-gene and J-gene trimming of TCR beta chains was associated with a missense DCLRE1C variant in a later genetic analysis, and the association was replicated in an independent cohort. In the study, about 150 TCR beta chains were listed as associated with cytomegalovirus. Sequencing depth was assumed to be roughly uniform across donors in the presence/absence analyses, though that assumption may not hold. According to a later analysis, most CMV-associated TCR beta chains appeared to be HLA-restricted, and the HLA associations seemed to be driven largely by CMV exposure. According to the authors, the approach could potentially be generalized to other disease states and immunological phenotypes. HLA typing was unavailable for some donors at each locus, so association tests used only the typed subset. Most TCR sequences were observed very rarely across donors, whereas some public TCRs were present in many individuals. Correlated functional status among segregating V segments might reflect linkage disequilibrium, but an unknown experimental factor could not be ruled out. A cluster of highly shared sequence variants was judged likely to be a technical artifact of the sequencing pipeline. The 87-base-pair reads could not distinguish some IMGT-functional V segments, including TRBV6-2 and TRBV6-3, so those segments were excluded. In this cohort, only TCR beta chains were sequenced, and detectable features were limited by the absence of alpha or paired-chain data.

The cohort comprised several hundred healthy bone marrow donors. At the time of sampling, all cohort members were nominally healthy, though unrecorded immune exposures were likely present. The donor tested CMV seronegative and was one of the 352 seronegative cohort members. A peripheral blood sample was provided by each donor, and peripheral blood mononuclear cells were used for TCR beta sequencing. The Qiagen DNeasy Blood Extraction Kit was used to extract genomic DNA from the blood cell samples. The receptor was isolated from a boy between 2 and 10 years old in good health and CMV-seronegative. The sample comprised PBMCs. The rearranged segments are TRBV10-3 and TRBJ1-1, with TRBD1 tentatively as D gene (6 bases match). The sequenced DNA: TGTGCCGTATCGGGGGGCTCATTGAACACTGAAGCTTTCTTT. This sequence encodes CAVSGGSLNTEAFF.